The 16 T cell receptor beta chains below were found in one sample sequenced in a study of CD8 T cells in Susac syndrome. RNA in amounts of about 0.5 to 1 ug was reverse transcribed with random hexamers. TCRdb processed the immunoSEQ multiplex PCR reads anew with MiXCR; each CDR3 protein has one entry. The sample has some 130,000 distinct CDR3 sequences, around nine tenths seen once. The specimen was CD8+ T cells from PBMCs. The receptors here all came from a human donor with multiple sclerosis.

The chain uses TRBV9 and TRBJ2-1; D is unclear. This CDR3 is built from 16 residues. Trimming pared 0 bases from V and 0 bases from J, leaving 10 bases between. CDR1 and CDR2 from the germline V gene are SGDLS and YYNGEE. The CDR3 protein is CASSVVEVSSYNEQFF. CDR3 sequence (DNA): TGTGCCAGCAGCGTAGTCGAGGTCAGCTCCTACAATGAGCAGTTCTTC.

The chain recombines TRBV4-3 with TRBJ2-3, with 7 bases lining up with TRBD1. This CDR3 is built from 14 residues. Looked up from germline, CDR1 is LGHNA and CDR2 is YSLEER. V shed 0 bases, J shed 5 bases, and the junction held 2 bases outside the gene matches. The CDR3 sequence: CASSQDRDRDTQYF. The CDR3 coding sequence is TGCGCCAGCAGCCAAGACCGGGACAGAGATACGCAGTATTTT.

The V call is TRBV19, the J call TRBJ2-1, with D perhaps matching TRBD1 (6 bases). V lost 6 bases, J lost 1 base, and 10 bases lay in between. This CDR3 spans 14 amino acids. Germline V gives CDR1 LNHDA, CDR2 SQIVND (reference sequence). This chain's CDR3 is CASSLQGSYNEQFF. In nucleotides, the CDR3 is TGTGCCAGTAGCTTACAGGGTTCCTACAATGAGCAGTTCTTC.

J is TRBJ2-3 and V is TRBV5-4; D gene unclear. This CDR3 has 15 amino acids. Germline V lookup: CDR1 SGHNT, CDR2 YYREEE (reference sequence). The V end was cut by 4 bases, the J end by 4 bases, with 16 bases between. The CDR3 DNA sequence: TGTGCCAGCAGCCACTGGAATCAGTTCGCAGATACGCAGTATTTT. As protein: CASSHWNQFADTQYF.

The V and J genes are TRBV5-6 and TRBJ1-5; 8 bases match TRBD1. This CDR3 comprises 17 residues. Per germline, CDR1 SGHDT and CDR2 YYEEEE. The J segment lost 5 bases and the V segment lost 0 bases, leaving 10 bases of the junction unmatched. CDR3 nucleotide sequence: TGTGCCAGCAGCTTGGGTGGACAGGGACTCGTGGATCAGCCCCAGCATTTT. This gives the protein CASSLGGQGLVDQPQHF.

The rearrangement uses TRBV15 and TRBJ2-1; the D gene is possibly TRBD1 (5 bases). This CDR3 has 15 amino acids. The V end was cut by 0 bases, the J end by 3 bases, with 9 bases between. Germline-derived CDR1 and CDR2 are LNHNV and YYDKDF (reference sequence). The CDR3 DNA reads TGTGCCACCAGCAGAGACAGGGCAAGCTACAATGAGCAGTTCTTC. Protein product: CATSRDRASYNEQFF.

The chain is built from TRBV20-1 and TRBJ2-2; 11 bases map to TRBD2. Germline lookup yields CDR1 DFQATT and CDR2 SNEGSKA (reference sequence). With 3 bases clipped from V and 4 bases from J, the junction kept 4 bases outside the gene matches. The CDR3 runs to 15 residues. The chain's CDR3 is CSASRLAGSTGELFF. The CDR3 DNA reads TGCAGTGCTAGTCGACTAGCGGGAAGCACCGGGGAGCTGTTTTTT.

This chain links TRBV25-1 with TRBJ1-2; 8 positions match TRBD1. The J segment lost 8 bases and the V segment lost 5 bases, leaving 10 bases of the junction unmatched. The CDR3 runs 14 residues. Germline V lookup: CDR1 MGHDK, CDR2 SYGVNS. In DNA form, the CDR3 reads TGTGCCAGCAGTATCTCGGGGACAGGTGAAGGCTACACCTTC. Its translation: CASSISGTGEGYTF.

This chain uses TRBV20-1 with TRBJ2-1; 7 bases map to TRBD2. The germline V gene encodes CDR1 DFQATT and CDR2 SNEGSKA (reference sequence). The CDR3 runs 15 residues. V was clipped by 3 bases and J by 4 bases; unmatched bases: 9. CDR3 protein: CSASLWEGAYNEQFF. The CDR3 DNA is TGCAGTGCTAGTCTGTGGGAGGGCGCGTACAATGAGCAGTTCTTC.

V gene TRBV20-1 combines with J gene TRBJ1-5; possible D gene TRBD1, 5 bases. V lost 0 bases, J lost 4 bases, and 13 bases lay in between. The CDR3 is 15 residues long. Looked up from germline, CDR1 is DFQATT and CDR2 is SNEGSKA (reference sequence). DNA for the CDR3: TGCAGTGCTAGAGATGAGGGGCTATGGAATCAGCCCCAGCATTTT. It yields the protein CSARDEGLWNQPQHF.

This chain connects TRBV24-1 to TRBJ1-2; TRBD1 matches 7 bases. J gave up 4 bases and V 4 bases, and 8 bases lay outside the gene matches. This CDR3 has 15 residues. CDR1 KGHDR and CDR2 SFDVKD come from the germline V gene. The CDR3: CATSDPPKGAYGYTF. The CDR3 DNA sequence: TGTGCCACCAGTGACCCCCCAAAGGGGGCCTATGGCTACACCTTC.

The chain combines TRBV12-3 or TRBV12-4 with TRBJ1-1; D possibly corresponds to TRBD1 (5 bases). V was cut by 6 bases and J by 2 bases, with 10 bases left in between. CDR3 length: 13 amino acids. This CDR3 is CASRWGFNTEAFF. CDR3 DNA: TGTGCCAGCAGATGGGGCTTTAACACTGAAGCTTTCTTT.

The gene calls are TRBV28 and TRBJ1-1; D remains ambiguous. Germline V lookup: CDR1 MDHEN, CDR2 SYDVKM. V was clipped by 6 bases and J by 4 bases, with 12 bases between them. The CDR3 sequence is 13 residues long. CDR3 sequence: CASRSPRFTEAFF. The CDR3 region has the DNA TGTGCCAGCAGGTCCCCCCGGTTCACTGAAGCTTTCTTT.

The genes are TRBV11-3 and TRBJ2-1; no definite D call. Germline V gene sequence: CDR1 SGHNT, CDR2 YENEEA. Trimming took off 1 base at V and 6 bases at J, with 10 bases between the two ends. This CDR3 comprises 14 residues. Here the CDR3 reads CASSLVQESNEQFF. DNA for the CDR3: TGTGCCAGCAGCTTAGTGCAAGAGAGCAATGAGCAGTTCTTC. Drawing the rest from reference TRBV11-3 and TRBJ2-1, the complete variable domain is EAGVVQSPRYKIIEKKQPVAFWCNPISGHNTLYWYLQNLGQGPELLIRYENEEAVDDSQLPKDRFSAERLKGVDSTLKIQPAELGDSAVYLCASSLVQESNEQFFGPGTRLTVL.

The V call is TRBV11-2, the J call TRBJ2-1, with D possibly being TRBD1 (5 bases). Per germline, CDR1 SGHAT and CDR2 FQNNGV. The germline V and J ends were trimmed by 3 bases and 6 bases, with 15 bases remaining between them. CDR3 length equals 15 residues. The CDR3 DNA is TGTGCCAGCAGCTTGTCAGGGCCTCTTCTCAATGAGCAGTTCTTC. It yields the protein CASSLSGPLLNEQFF.

This chain joins TRBV29-1 and TRBJ2-7, with D maybe TRBD1 (6 bases). This CDR3 region has 13 residues. The germline gives CDR1 SQVTM, CDR2 ANQGSEA. Trimming cost V 7 bases and J 3 bases, with 16 bases left between them. The CDR3 coding sequence is TGCAGCGCCGATGCAGGGGAAAGCTACGAGCAGTACTTC. Its protein product is CSADAGESYEQYF.